Listed here are 11 T cell receptor beta chains from one sample, sequenced in a study of cytomegalovirus exposure and HLA in healthy donors. Primers included in the PCR were 60 Vbeta and 13 Jbeta primers. The assay was immunoSEQ multiplex PCR, and TCRdb's table has in-frame clones only and misses some. In the table there are about 120,000 clones, 65% to 90% of which are singletons. Specimen: PBMCs. Receptors originate from a woman in her 30s in good health and CMV-seronegative.

Only one count was recorded for this clone. V and J are TRBV5-1 and TRBJ2-5; 8 bases agree with TRBD1. Losses at the gene ends were 4 bases for V and 2 bases for J; bases not matched to a gene: 4. CDR3 size: 14 residues. The germline gives CDR1 SGHRS, CDR2 YFSETQ. Written as DNA, the CDR3 is TGCGCCAGCAGCCAAGGACAGGGTCAAGAGACCCAGTACTTC. It translates to CASSQGQGQETQYF.

The rearrangement uses TRBV28 and TRBJ2-1; 14 nucleotides agree with TRBD2. This CDR3 is built from 17 residues. The V and J ends lost 2 bases and 7 bases, in that order; junction bases with no gene match: 7. Germline V gives CDR1 MDHEN, CDR2 SYDVKM. DNA of the CDR3: TGTGCCAGCAGTTTACCCGGGACTAGCGGGAGAGGGAATGAGCAGTTCTTC. This gives the protein CASSLPGTSGRGNEQFF.

The chain uses TRBV4-3 and TRBJ2-6; D not certain. The length of the CDR3 is 15 residues. Germline lookup yields CDR1 LGHNA and CDR2 YSLEER. Trimming removed 0 bases from V and 4 bases from J, with 7 bases in between. The CDR3 coding sequence is TGCGCCAGCAGCCAAGACGGTACCGGGGCCAACGTCCTGACTTTC. It encodes CASSQDGTGANVLTF.

The chain carries TRBV7-8 and TRBJ2-3; 14 bases are a match to TRBD2. Trimming removed 5 bases from V and 0 bases from J; junction bases left unmatched: 7. The CDR3 spans 18 residues. The germline CDR1 and CDR2 sequences are SGHVS and FQNEAQ. In DNA form, the CDR3 reads TGTGCCAGCAGCCCCTTGACTAGCGGGAGGGGGAGCACAGATACGCAGTATTTT. Translated: CASSPLTSGRGSTDTQYF.

This clone was seen more than once but under ten times. This chain joins TRBV20-1 and TRBJ2-5; D call uncertain. V was clipped by 6 bases and J by 2 bases, with 7 bases between them. From germline, CDR1 is DFQATT and CDR2 SNEGSKA (reference sequence). The CDR3 runs 11 residues. CDR3 sequence: CSAPLQETQYF. The CDR3 DNA reads as TGCAGTGCCCCCCTGCAAGAGACCCAGTACTTC.

The chain has TRBV10-1 and TRBJ2-3; 9 bases line up with TRBD1. CDR1 WNHNN and CDR2 SYGVQD come from the germline V gene (reference sequence). J lost 3 bases, V lost 4 bases, and 2 bases had no gene match. This CDR3 has 14 amino acids. The CDR3 loop is CASSGGQGTDTQYF. CDR3 nucleotide sequence: TGCGCCAGCAGTGGGGGACAGGGTACAGATACGCAGTATTTT.

This sequence joins TRBV28 and TRBJ2-5, with 7 bases fitting TRBD1. Per the germline V gene, CDR1 is MDHEN and CDR2 is SYDVKM. The CDR3 contains 14 residues. With 5 bases clipped from V and 4 bases from J, the junction kept 7 bases outside the gene matches. The CDR3 loop reads CASSRQGDAETQYF. CDR3 bases: TGTGCCAGCAGTAGACAGGGCGATGCAGAGACCCAGTACTTC.

This clone was recorded a few times. V and J are TRBV6-1 and TRBJ2-7, with D maybe TRBD1 (6 bases). Germline V gene sequence: CDR1 MNHNS, CDR2 SASEGT. There are 15 residues in the CDR3. Trimming cost V 7 bases and J 2 bases, with 18 bases left between them. The CDR3 reads CASNLRDTLPYEQYF. In DNA form, the CDR3 reads TGTGCCAGCAACCTACGGGACACCCTACCCTACGAGCAGTACTTC.

This chain links TRBV15 with TRBJ2-7; 8 bases align to TRBD1. The V gene end was trimmed by 5 bases and the J gene end by 5 bases; junction bases not matched to a gene: 11. The CDR3 is 15 amino acids. Germline CDR1 LNHNV, CDR2 YYDKDF (reference sequence). CDR3 in amino acids: CATSEQDRVGHEQYF. The CDR3 DNA reads as TGTGCCACCAGCGAACAGGACAGGGTAGGACACGAGCAGTACTTC.

This chain links TRBV9 with TRBJ2-1, with unresolved D. The CDR3 loop spans 18 amino acids. V lost 0 bases and J lost 0, with 16 bases in between. The V gene's germline CDR1 is SGDLS and CDR2 YYNGEE. The CDR3 loop reads CASSVDLYQASSYNEQFF. The CDR3 nucleotides are TGTGCCAGCAGCGTAGACCTATACCAAGCTAGCTCCTACAATGAGCAGTTCTTC.

This clone was seen only once. V gene TRBV11-2 combines with J gene TRBJ1-3, with 7 bases that match TRBD1. With 4 bases clipped from V and 0 bases from J, the junction kept 3 bases outside the gene matches. There are 15 residues in the CDR3. Per the germline V gene, CDR1 is SGHAT and CDR2 is FQNNGV. The CDR3 region is CASSSSGGSGNTIYF. The CDR3, as DNA: TGTGCCAGCAGCTCCTCAGGGGGCTCTGGAAACACCATATATTTT.